This record concerns one TCR beta chain sequence. This sample stems from a study of shared clonotypes between healthy human individuals. Naive CD8 cells lacked CD45RO and underwent positive selection for CCR7, leaving out terminally differentiated effector memory CD45RA+ cells. TCRdb's copy holds only in-frame clones and misses some; the assay was immunoSEQ multiplex PCR. The repertoire has some 2,000,000 clones, roughly 94% of them found once; the top ten carry roughly 1%. V was clipped by 0 bases and J by 5 bases, with 11 bases between them. This CDR3 region has 15 residues. The V gene's germline CDR1 is MNHNS and CDR2 SASEGT.

The clonotype was recovered from a young man in good health. The chain carries TRBV6-1 and TRBJ2-1; possibly TRBD1 for D (5 bases). Sequenced input: naive CD8+ T cells sorted from blood. The CDR3 is CASSEAQGLNNEQFF. The CDR3 DNA follows: TGTGCCAGCAGTGAAGCGCAGGGATTGAACAATGAGCAGTTCTTC.